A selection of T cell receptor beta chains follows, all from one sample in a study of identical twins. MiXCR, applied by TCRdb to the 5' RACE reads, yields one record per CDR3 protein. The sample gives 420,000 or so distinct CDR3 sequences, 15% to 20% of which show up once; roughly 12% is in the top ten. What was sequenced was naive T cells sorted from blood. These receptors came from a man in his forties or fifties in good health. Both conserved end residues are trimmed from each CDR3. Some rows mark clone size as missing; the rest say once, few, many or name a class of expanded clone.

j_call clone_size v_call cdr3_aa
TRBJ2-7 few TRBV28 ASSWQDEQY
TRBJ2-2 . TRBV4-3 ASSPGTGGYTGELF
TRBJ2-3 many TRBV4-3 ASSQYKGTQY
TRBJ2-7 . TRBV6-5 ASSYSFMDSYEQY
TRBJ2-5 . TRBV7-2 ASSLAGSGETQY
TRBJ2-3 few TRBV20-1 SALETGFTDTQY
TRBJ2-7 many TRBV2 ASSEAETGSYEQY
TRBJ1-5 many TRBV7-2 ASSPAGFGQPQH
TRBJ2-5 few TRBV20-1 SARVASGRAGGETQY
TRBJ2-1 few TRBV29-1 SVLLAGAFPPGGF
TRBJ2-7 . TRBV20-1 SARPGTSGRSGEQY
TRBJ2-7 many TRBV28 ASSFGDRPYYEQY
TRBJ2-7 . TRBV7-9 ASSLTGGVNEQY
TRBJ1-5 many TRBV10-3 AISEWTGKPQH
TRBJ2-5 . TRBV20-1 SARLFGGTQETQY
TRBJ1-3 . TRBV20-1 SAQQAGTGNTIY